This T cell receptor (beta chain) stems from a study of post-analysis software for immune sequencing data. Whole-study findings and limits: Patients used about five TRBV segments, including TRBV5-6, TRBV5-1 and TRBV20-1, more often than controls.

A word on this clonotype: Its antigen remains unknown.

The library was made from cDNA and included unique molecular identifiers. TCRdb processed the PCR reads anew with MiXCR; each CDR3 protein has one entry. Of about 400,000 distinct CDR3 sequences detected, roughly 36% appear once; the ten largest clones hold roughly an eighth. Germline V lookup: CDR1 LGHNA, CDR2 YSLEER. V was clipped by 0 bases and J by 7 bases, with 10 bases between them. This CDR3 region has 14 residues. V is TRBV4-3 and J is TRBJ1-5; D call uncertain. The source material was blood. The TCR sequence derives from a girl aged 5-17 years with multiple sclerosis. As DNA, the CDR3 is TGCGCCAGCAGCCAAGATGTGAGGACGCAGCCCCAGCATTTT. Its translation: CASSQDVRTQPQHF.